This T cell receptor (beta chain) was sequenced for a study of blood T cell repertoires in COVID-19. In the original processing: Amplification of reference gene primers was used by the study to estimate nucleated cell counts. TCRdb's copy holds only in-frame clones and misses some; the assay was immunoSEQ multiplex PCR. From that table come the V and J calls and clone size; the DNA was used to work out D and trimming. The sample comprises about 210,000 clones, 82% of which are singletons, and roughly 8% rests with the top ten. In Seattle, patients joined the study during active infection and were tracked longitudinally. Germline CDR1 SGHDT, CDR2 YYEEEE. J was trimmed by 4 bases and V by 0 bases; bases with no gene match: 13. The CDR3 runs 18 residues.

What was sequenced was peripheral blood. The V and J genes are TRBV5-6 and TRBJ2-5, with TRBD2 matching 9 bases. The TCR comes from a woman in her sixties with COVID-19, enrolled during active disease. The CDR3 DNA sequence: TGTGCCAGCAGCTTGGCGGCTAGCGGGGTGGATATGGGAGAGACCCAGTACTTC. Encoded protein: CASSLAASGVDMGETQYF.